This T cell receptor (beta chain) was observed in a study of tumor-infiltrating lymphocytes in primary liver carcinoma. Study as a whole: Tumors were staged T1-T3 N0M0 and measured roughly 4 to 11 cm across.

This clonotype showed up many times. Antigen: not known. This CDR3 comprises 12 residues. V lost 5 bases, J lost 6 bases, and 7 bases lay in between. Co-extracted RNA and DNA came from roughly 21-30 mg of unsorted bulk tissue. Every tumor sample analyzed contained over 90% viable tumor cells. General study results and limits: Tumor-adjacent and tumor-blood pairs displayed less overlap than did pairs of tumor regions.

TCR beta cDNA was prepared out of 450 to 500 ng total RNA by means of a constant-region primer. Modified slightly, ARM-PCR produced TCR beta libraries over three nested multiplex PCR rounds. TRBV1-TRBV30 forward primers paired with a C-beta reverse primer drove the first two PCR rounds, about 10 cycles each. TCRdb ran MiXCR on the multiplex PCR reads and lists one entry per CDR3 protein. The top ten hold approximately 20% of the sample, which has 65,000 to 90,000 distinct CDR3 sequences, over 60% seen once. This sequence originates from a man aged 35-49 years with primary liver carcinoma and hepatitis B virus infection. The J gene is TRBJ2-2, the V gene TRBV12-3 or TRBV12-4; D is ambiguous. The sequencing sample was made of liver tumor tissue from sampling region 1. Subset defined: tumor region T1, superior pole. In DNA form, the CDR3 reads TGTGCCAGCAGTCGTAGGCCCGGGGAGCTGTTTTTT. Its protein product is CASSRRPGELFF.